The present entry profiles one T cell receptor beta chain with its context. Its specificity is unknown. Exclusion applied to patients with autoimmune disease history or systemic immunosuppression. The data were obtained in a study of OX40 agonist ivuxolimab in advanced cancers. As for the study in general: Patients enrolled in dose escalation were diagnosed with hepatocellular carcinoma, melanoma, renal cell or head and neck cancer.

The protocol was immunoSEQ multiplex PCR, while the TCRdb copy is restricted to in-frame clones and leaves out a portion. The data show about 86,000 clones, roughly 90% seen once. Study-wide points: Patients who responded partially at 0.1-3.0 mg/kg showed clonal expansion ranking among the lowest. Expanded clones belonging to CD8+ T cells outnumbered, on average, those of CD4+.

There are 13 residues in the CDR3. The junction had 3 bases not matched to a gene; V was cut back by 5 bases and J by 6 bases. Germline V CDR1 and CDR2: MNHNS, SASEGT. The TCR was taken from an adult with an advanced solid tumor such as melanoma, head and neck, liver or kidney cancer. The chain has TRBV6-1 and TRBJ1-1; the match to TRBD1 covers 10 bases. The specimen was CD4+ or CD8+ T cells sorted from blood, collected in a trial of the OX40 agonist ivuxolimab. The CDR3 nucleotides read TGTGCCAGCAGTCCGACAGGGGGCTCTGAAGCTTTCTTT. It translates to CASSPTGGSEAFF.